This T cell receptor beta chain was sequenced for a study of T cells in Graves' hyperthyroidism and ophthalmopathy. General observations from the study: The blood repertoire included most of the expanded thyroid clonotypes above 0.001.

Patients were excluded because of uncontrolled infection, other autoimmune disease, pregnancy or lactation. For the diagnoses, clinical symptoms, serum thyroxine and TRAb, thyroid ultrasound and orbital computed tomography were used. Authors of the study amplified TCR beta CDR3 regions from RNA transcripts. The HTBI primer set drove a first-round RT-PCR of the TCR CDR3. In TCRdb, the multiplex PCR reads were re-called with MiXCR into one record per CDR3 protein. Of over 650,000 distinct CDR3 sequences in the sample, 45% were seen once. A note on this clonotype: What it binds is unknown.

Material for sequencing was peripheral blood or thyroid tissue (not recorded which). The origin of this receptor is an adult man with Graves' disease, either hyperthyroidism or ophthalmopathy (not recorded which).

CDR3: CSVEDRGLGQPQHF. The CDR3, as DNA: TGCAGCGTTGAAGACAGGGGGCTCGGTCAGCCCCAGCATTTT. The chain uses TRBV29-1 and TRBJ1-5; TRBD1 matches 8 bases. In germline, CDR1 is SQVTM, CDR2 ANQGSEA. The ends lost 0 bases at V and 6 bases at J; junction bases unmatched: 4. The CDR3 totals 14 residues.